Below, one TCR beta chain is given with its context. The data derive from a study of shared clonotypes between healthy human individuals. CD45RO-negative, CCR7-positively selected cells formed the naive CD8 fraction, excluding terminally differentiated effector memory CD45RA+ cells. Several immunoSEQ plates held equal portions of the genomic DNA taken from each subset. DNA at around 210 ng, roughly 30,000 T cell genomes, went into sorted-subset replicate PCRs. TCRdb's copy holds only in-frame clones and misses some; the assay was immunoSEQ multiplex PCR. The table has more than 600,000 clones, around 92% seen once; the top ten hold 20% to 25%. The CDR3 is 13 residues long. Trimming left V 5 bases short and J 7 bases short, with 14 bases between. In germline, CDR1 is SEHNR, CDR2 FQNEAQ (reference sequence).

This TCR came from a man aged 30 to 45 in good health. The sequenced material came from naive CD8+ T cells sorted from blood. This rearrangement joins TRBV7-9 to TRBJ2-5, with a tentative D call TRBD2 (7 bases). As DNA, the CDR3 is TGTGCCAGCAGCCCTTCAGGGGAGGGGACCCAGTACTTC. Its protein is CASSPSGEGTQYF.